The T cell receptor (beta chain) under discussion was sequenced for a study of T cells after posttransplantation cyclophosphamide. The CDR3 has 15 residues. The ends lost 1 base at V and 5 bases at J; junction bases unmatched: 5. Germline V lookup: CDR1 MNHEY, CDR2 SMNVEV (reference sequence). Produced via immunoSEQ multiplex PCR; TCRdb's table is partial and in-frame only. The sample holds 20,000 to 25,000 clones, and no clone turns up only once. Peripheral blood was collected from the related graft donor on the marrow donation day. A remark on this clone: What it binds is not known.

General observations from the study: Donor-recipient repertoire similarity was low at 1-2 months, rising over year one. After PTCy, TRB diversity resembled that of CNI/methotrexate controls. TRB overlap between skin or GI tissue T cells and blood was limited.

This rearrangement joins TRBV27 to TRBJ1-5, with 7 bases identical to TRBD1. This TCR derives from a woman aged 55-69 years in good health, CMV-negative, and a related stem cell transplant donor. Sequences were obtained from PBMCs. As DNA, the CDR3 is TGTGCCAGCAGTTTATATACAGGGGTGGATCAGCCCCAGCATTTT. Translating it yields CASSLYTGVDQPQHF.